This TCR beta chain comes out of a study of brain T cells in children with intractable seizures (dated by TCRdb to about 2021). About the investigation overall: Resected brain tissue from some 56 pediatric epilepsy surgery cases was first screened for immune gene transcripts using a NanoString immunology panel. About 70% of the 12 selected surgery cases also had pre-surgery blood sequenced, which left four cases with brain tissue only. The investigation overall reported the following: Sequencing depth differed between pre- and post-surgery blood, so clones missing from the pre-surgery sample may reflect undersampling. Viral specificity was inferred only from CDR3 sequence similarity, and patients' HCMV serostatus was unknown.

For this clone: Its specific antigen is unknown. Base qualities were left out, and no much larger clone turns up one base away.

TCR beta chain sequences were generated from genomic DNA using the immunoSEQ assay. The published analysis was carried out like this. CDR3 sequences that did not begin with the conserved framework cysteine at position 104 were removed by hand. Clonality was calculated as one minus the normalized Shannon's Diversity Index, with values ranging from 0 (maximal diversity) to 1 (oligoclonal). To check whether a given CDR3 had different frequencies in two samples, for example brain versus blood, chi-squared comparison-of-proportions tests were used. Public clonotypes were identified through searches of immuneACCESS, and similarity to known antiviral clonotypes was evaluated with the VDJdb browser. The table was pulled from immuneACCESS by TCRdb, which kept in-frame rearrangements only. Such tables lose some clones; where checked, under half of the loss comes from unresolved V genes, and the rest has no known cause. Clone size and V and J calls were adopted from that table, with D and trimming inferred from the DNA. Within this sample are fewer than 50,000 clones, with more than 80% of them counted one time only. The ten largest clones capture 5% to 7.5% of the sample.

This sample's time point label indicates: resected brain tissue, or blood drawn just prior to surgery. Surgery cases with the highest brain T cell transcript signatures were selected for TCR beta chain sequencing of brain tissue and, where available, blood. Patients had been treated with at least one anti-epileptic drug before surgery. The TCR-sequenced patients were children whose drug-resistant epilepsy was caused by tuberous sclerosis complex, focal cortical dysplasia, Rasmussen encephalitis or hemimegalencephaly. The Monarch genomic DNA purification kit was used to extract bulk genomic DNA from unsorted brain tissue and from whole blood. The germline V gene encodes CDR1 MRHNA and CDR2 SNTAGT. The CDR3 holds 13 amino acids from the cysteine to the phenylalanine. Only the CDR3 region is kept as DNA, spanning 39 bases read in frame from base 1. V is pruned by 6 bases and J by 4 bases, leaving 5 bases of the junction without a gene match.

The clonotype originates from a girl under 10 years old with tuberous sclerosis and intractable seizures. The sequence is built from TRBV6-4 and TRBJ2-7, and TRBD2 matches 8 of the central bases. The sequences come from peripheral blood, collected at surgery. At the DNA level, the sequence is TGTGCCAGCAGCCCCGGGGGGGGGTACGAGCAGTACTTC. Its amino acids are CASSPGGGYEQYF.